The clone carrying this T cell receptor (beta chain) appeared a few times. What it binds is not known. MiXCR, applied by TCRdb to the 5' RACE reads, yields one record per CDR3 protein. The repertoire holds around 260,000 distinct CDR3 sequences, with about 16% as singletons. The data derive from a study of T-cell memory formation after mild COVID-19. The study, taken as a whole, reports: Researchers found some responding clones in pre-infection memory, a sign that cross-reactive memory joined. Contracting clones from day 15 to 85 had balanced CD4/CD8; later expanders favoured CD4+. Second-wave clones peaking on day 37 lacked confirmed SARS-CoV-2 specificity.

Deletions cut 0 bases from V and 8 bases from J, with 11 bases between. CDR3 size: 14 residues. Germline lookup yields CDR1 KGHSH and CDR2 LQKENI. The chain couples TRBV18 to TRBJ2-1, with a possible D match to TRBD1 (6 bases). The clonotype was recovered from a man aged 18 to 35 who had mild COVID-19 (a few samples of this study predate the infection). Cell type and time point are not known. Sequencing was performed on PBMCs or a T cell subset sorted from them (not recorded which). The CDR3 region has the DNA TGTGCCAGCTCACCACCTAACAGGGCGGATGAGCAGTTCTTC. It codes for CASSPPNRADEQFF.